A selection of T cell receptor beta chains follows, all from one sample in a study of blood T cell repertoires in COVID-19. The assay was immunoSEQ multiplex PCR, and TCRdb's table has in-frame clones only and misses some. The sample has some 340,000 clones; 85% to 95% are singletons. The sequenced material came from PBMCs or T cells enriched from blood (not recorded which). The receptors derive from a woman aged 25 to 39 who had been exposed to COVID-19. Both conserved end residues are part of each CDR3. Each record gives: clone size, J gene, V gene, D gene, CDR3 protein, CDR3 DNA. A D gene is named only where the DNA matches it firmly. The size field is filled for only some rows; it gives once, few, many or a size class.

>.|TRBJ1-3|TRBV11-2|.
CASREGFSSGNTIYF
TGTGCCAGCAGGGAGGGATTTTCCTCTGGAAACACCATATATTTT
>.|TRBJ1-2|TRBV7-9|.
CASSYDSNYGYTF
TGTGCCAGCAGCTATGACAGTAACTATGGCTACACCTTC
>.|TRBJ1-2|TRBV12-3/TRBV12-4|.
CASTSAGNGYTF
TGTGCCAGCACCTCCGCCGGGAATGGCTACACCTTC
>.|TRBJ2-2|TRBV7-7|TRBD1
CASSLDAGGDNTGELFF
TGTGCCAGCAGCTTAGATGCAGGGGGCGATAACACCGGGGAGCTGTTTTTT
>once|TRBJ1-2|TRBV5-5|TRBD1
CASSLDGQVLWGYTF
TGTGCCAGCAGCTTGGATGGACAGGTCCTTTGGGGCTACACCTTC
>.|TRBJ2-1|TRBV4-2|.
CASSPRGTTTVGNEQFF
TGTGCCAGCAGCCCCCGAGGTACCACTACCGTCGGCAATGAGCAGTTCTTC
>.|TRBJ1-3|TRBV5-1|.
CASSLDRGESGNTIYF
TGCGCCAGCAGCTTGGATCGGGGAGAGAGTGGAAACACCATATATTTT
>.|TRBJ1-6|TRBV5-4|TRBD1
CASSFGQGHNSPLHF
TGTGCCAGCAGCTTTGGACAGGGGCATAATTCACCCCTCCACTTT
>once|TRBJ1-5|TRBV7-9|.
CASSSGRGGSNQPQHF
TGTGCCAGCAGCTCAGGGCGGGGCGGCAGCAATCAGCCCCAGCATTTT
>.|TRBJ1-1|TRBV12-3/TRBV12-4|TRBD1
CASSQGQVEAFF
TGTGCCAGCAGCCAAGGACAGGTTGAAGCTTTCTTT
>.|TRBJ1-1|TRBV30|TRBD1
CAWSWGTGSYIEAFF
TGTGCCTGGAGCTGGGGGACAGGGTCTTACATTGAAGCTTTCTTT
>.|TRBJ1-2|TRBV5-1|.
CASSTGTFSFYGYTF
TGCGCCAGCAGCACCGGGACATTCTCTTTCTATGGCTACACCTTC
>.|TRBJ1-6|TRBV11-2|.
CASSNPGGINSPLHF
TGTGCCAGCAGCAATCCGGGAGGTATAAATTCACCCCTCCACTTT
>.|TRBJ2-5|TRBV7-2|.
CASSSSFLETQYF
TGTGCCAGCAGCTCCAGTTTTCTAGAGACCCAGTACTTC
>.|TRBJ1-2|TRBV6-5|TRBD1
CASSRGGAGYNTF
TGTGCCAGCAGCCGAGGGGGCGCGGGGTACAACACCTTC
>.|TRBJ2-5|TRBV7-3|.
CASSPGGQGETQYF
TGTGCCAGCAGCCCAGGCGGACAAGGGGAGACCCAGTACTTC
>once|TRBJ2-1|TRBV27|TRBD2
CASSLFGGFEQFF
TGTGCCAGCAGTTTATTCGGGGGGTTTGAGCAGTTCTTC
>.|TRBJ2-3|TRBV7-2|.
CASSLIAGSTDTQYF
TGTGCCAGCAGCTTAATCGCGGGTAGCACAGATACGCAGTATTTT
>.|TRBJ1-5|TRBV10-3|TRBD1
CAISGTGGQPQHF
TGTGCCATCAGTGGGACAGGAGGCCAGCCCCAGCATTTT
>few|TRBJ1-2|TRBV25-1|TRBD1
CASSVDRVYGYTF
TGTGCCAGCAGTGTCGACAGGGTTTATGGCTACACCTTC
>.|TRBJ2-5|TRBV2|.
CASSGIGQSAETQYF
TGTGCCAGCAGTGGCATAGGACAATCCGCGGAGACCCAGTACTTC
>once|TRBJ1-4|TRBV25-1|.
CASTGVANEKLFF
TGTGCCAGCACCGGGGTCGCTAATGAAAAACTGTTTTTT
>.|TRBJ2-2|TRBV5-1|TRBD1
CASSLFAGTENTGELFF
TGCGCCAGCAGCTTGTTCGCCGGGACAGAGAACACCGGGGAGCTGTTTTTT
>.|TRBJ1-3|TRBV5-4|.
CASSLDRGNTIYF
TGTGCCAGCAGCTTGGACAGGGGAAACACCATATATTTT
>.|TRBJ2-7|TRBV2|TRBD1
CASAKQGQALWQYF
TGTGCCAGCGCGAAACAGGGGCAGGCCCTATGGCAGTACTTC
>.|TRBJ1-2|TRBV30|.
CAWRSTGLGYGYTF
TGTGCCTGGAGGTCTACAGGGTTGGGCTATGGCTACACCTTC
>.|TRBJ1-1|TRBV6-2/TRBV6-3|.
CASSFGQLSTEAFF
TGTGCCAGCAGTTTTGGACAGTTGAGCACTGAAGCTTTCTTT
>.|TRBJ1-1|TRBV5-5|TRBD1
CASSLSGTGQTEAFF
TGTGCCAGCAGCTTGTCCGGGACAGGACAAACTGAAGCTTTCTTT
>.|TRBJ1-2|TRBV7-2|.
CASSLARGSNYGYTF
TGTGCCAGCAGCTTAGCACGGGGGAGTAACTATGGCTACACCTTC
>.|TRBJ1-2|TRBV12-3/TRBV12-4|.
CASRPRDFYGYTF
TGTGCCAGCAGGCCCCGGGACTTCTATGGCTACACCTTC
>.|TRBJ1-2|TRBV3-1/TRBV3-2|.
CASSQQGRYYGYTF
TGTGCCAGCAGCCAACAGGGGCGCTACTATGGCTACACCTTC
>.|TRBJ2-1|TRBV18|.
CASSNRGGAMNEQFF
TGTGCCAGCTCAAACCGAGGGGGGGCTATGAATGAGCAGTTCTTC
>once|TRBJ2-1|TRBV6-5|TRBD2
CATSGSGGLGQFF
TGTGCCACCTCTGGAAGCGGGGGGTTAGGGCAGTTCTTC
>.|TRBJ1-1|TRBV7-3|TRBD1
CASSERTGNTEAFF
TGTGCCAGCAGCGAACGGACAGGGAACACTGAAGCTTTCTTT
>once|TRBJ1-2|TRBV29-1|.
CSVEPGGGRYGYTF
TGCAGCGTTGAACCCGGCGGGGGTCGCTATGGCTACACCTTC
>.|TRBJ1-1|TRBV5-8|.
CASSLGQGSTEAFF
TGTGCCAGCAGCTTGGGGCAGGGTTCCACTGAAGCTTTCTTT
>few|TRBJ1-2|TRBV3-1/TRBV3-2|.
CASSPSVPNYGYTF
TGTGCCAGCAGCCCGAGCGTACCTAACTATGGCTACACCTTC
>few|TRBJ2-5|TRBV23-1|.
CASRASRWETQYF
TGCGCCAGCAGGGCTAGCCGATGGGAGACCCAGTACTTC
>.|TRBJ1-1|TRBV11-3|.
CASSLEWVSPMNTEAFF
TGTGCCAGCAGCTTAGAGTGGGTTAGCCCCATGAACACTGAAGCTTTCTTT
>.|TRBJ1-2|TRBV18|TRBD1
CASSTETGSGAVSGYTF
TGTGCCAGCTCAACAGAGACAGGGTCGGGGGCGGTGAGTGGCTACACCTTC
>.|TRBJ2-7|TRBV7-9|.
CASRRMGAYEQYF
TGTGCCAGCAGACGCATGGGCGCCTACGAGCAGTACTTC
>.|TRBJ2-7|TRBV4-2|TRBD1
CASSPPTGPEYEQYF
TGTGCCAGCAGCCCACCGACAGGGCCTGAATACGAGCAGTACTTC
>.|TRBJ1-2|TRBV5-4|TRBD1
CASSKGTGGAYGYTF
TGTGCCAGCAGCAAGGGGACAGGGGGAGCCTATGGCTACACCTTC
>.|TRBJ2-7|TRBV5-1|.
CASSLHSFFSYEQYF
TGCGCCAGCAGCTTGCACAGTTTCTTCTCCTACGAGCAGTACTTC
>.|TRBJ1-2|TRBV27|TRBD1
CASSPTGTENYGYTF
TGTGCCAGCAGTCCGACAGGGACGGAAAACTATGGCTACACCTTC